The 32 T cell receptor beta chains listed next were all sequenced from one sample in a study of CD8+ T cells in alopecia areata. Sequencing relied on a cDNA template that was reverse transcribed from extracted RNA. Sequencing used immunoSEQ multiplex PCR; TCRdb keeps in-frame clones, though not all of them. The sample includes 150,000 to 200,000 clones, 60% seen only once; the top ten take 1%. The treatment: oral pan-JAK inhibitor, 5-10 mg twice daily. The sample consisted of CD4+ T cells sorted from blood, taken at week 24, from a patient treated with tofacitinib. Receptor source: a human donor with alopecia areata.

This clone was seen only once. The rearrangement links TRBV11-2 to TRBJ2-7; D gene uncertain. The germline V gene encodes CDR1 SGHAT and CDR2 FQNNGV. The CDR3 is made up of 12 amino acids. V was cut by 3 bases and J by 1 base, with 4 bases left in between. The CDR3 DNA reads as TGTGCCAGCAGCTTGGGATCCTACGAGCAGTACTTC. Translating it yields CASSLGSYEQYF.

This clone was picked up many times. CDR3 nucleotide sequence: TGTGCCAGCAGTCGTGGACAGGGGGACACCGGGGAGCTGTTTTTT. It is translated as CASSRGQGDTGELFF. The chain links TRBV7-9 to TRBJ2-2; 10 nucleotides agree with TRBD1. CDR1 and CDR2 (germline): SEHNR, FQNEAQ (reference sequence). The length of the CDR3 is 15 residues. J was trimmed by 3 bases and V by 6 bases; bases with no gene match: 4.

This chain connects TRBV29-1 to TRBJ1-5; TRBD1 aligns across 7 bases. The germline CDR1 and CDR2 sequences are SQVTM and ANQGSEA. The ends lost 8 bases at V and 4 bases at J; junction bases unmatched: 5. The CDR3 is 12 residues long. As DNA, the CDR3 is TGCAGCACTACAGGGGAAAATCAGCCCCAGCATTTT. It yields the protein CSTTGENQPQHF.

This chain links TRBV29-1 with TRBJ1-1; a possible D gene is TRBD1 (5 bases). This CDR3 region has 12 residues. From germline, CDR1 is SQVTM and CDR2 ANQGSEA. The CDR3, as DNA: TGCACTGGGGCAGAAATGAACACTGAAGCTTTCTTT. Its protein product is CTGAEMNTEAFF.

The gene calls are TRBV29-1 and TRBJ1-5, with TRBD1 as a possible D gene (6 bases). V gave up 3 bases and J gave up 9 bases, with 12 bases separating them. The CDR3 contains 12 residues. Per germline, CDR1 SQVTM and CDR2 ANQGSEA. CDR3 residues: CSVEVGGGPQHF. The CDR3 bases are TGCAGCGTTGAGGTAGGGGGAGGGCCCCAGCATTTT.

The chain combines TRBV5-1 with TRBJ1-1; D may be TRBD1 (5 bases). The V end lost 2 bases, the J end lost 3 bases, and 11 bases lay between the germline ends. CDR1 and CDR2 from the germline V gene are SGHRS and YFSETQ. The CDR3 spans 14 residues. CDR3 residues: CASSFSGWDTEAFF. DNA for the CDR3: TGCGCCAGCAGCTTCTCAGGGTGGGACACTGAAGCTTTCTTT.

This chain connects TRBV30 to TRBJ1-5; D is perhaps TRBD1 (6 bases). V gave up 2 bases and J gave up 2 bases, with 10 bases separating them. This CDR3 spans 14 amino acids. Germline V gene lookup returns CDR1 GTSNPN and CDR2 SVGIG (reference sequence). In DNA, the CDR3 is TGTGCCTGGAGTATCAGACAGGGCAATCAGCCCCAGCATTTT. This translates into CAWSIRQGNQPQHF.

The J gene is TRBJ1-6, the V gene TRBV27, with D unresolved. Trimming removed 2 bases at V and 4 bases at J, with 9 bases between. Germline V gene data show CDR1 as MNHEY and CDR2 as SMNVEV (reference sequence). The CDR3 is 15 residues long. DNA for the CDR3: TGTGCCAGCAGTTTAAAAGCGGGGTATAATTCACCCCTCCACTTT. It yields the protein CASSLKAGYNSPLHF.

The sample holds a few counts of this clone. The CDR3 DNA reads TGTGCCAGCTCACCACAAGGGACCAAAATCTATGGCTACACCTTC. Encoded protein: CASSPQGTKIYGYTF. The chain combines TRBV18 with TRBJ1-2, with D perhaps TRBD1 (5 bases). The ends were cut back, 1 base at V and 4 bases at J, with 13 bases in the middle. Germline V gene lookup returns CDR1 KGHSH and CDR2 LQKENI. This CDR3 spans 15 amino acids.

This clone was seen only once. The rearrangement links TRBV18 to TRBJ2-7; TRBD1 or TRBD2 may be the D gene (5 bases each). V was clipped by 4 bases and J by 7 bases, with 11 bases between them. This CDR3 has 12 residues. CDR1 and CDR2 from the germline V gene are KGHSH and LQKENI. The CDR3 sequence is CASSRDGLEQYF. CDR3 nucleotides: TGTGCCAGCTCACGGGACGGCTTAGAGCAGTACTTC.

The gene calls are TRBV7-9 and TRBJ2-2, with D hard to call. The germline V gene has CDR1 SEHNR and CDR2 FQNEAQ (reference sequence). The CDR3 has 13 amino acids. Trimming stripped 5 bases from V and 3 bases from J, with 7 bases between. The chain's CDR3 is CASSRDYTGELFF. CDR3 DNA: TGTGCCAGCAGCCGAGACTACACCGGGGAGCTGTTTTTT.

V gene TRBV30 combines with J gene TRBJ2-5; perhaps TRBD1 as D (5 bases). V lost 0 bases, J lost 2 bases, and 7 bases lay in between. Germline CDR1 is GTSNPN and CDR2 is SVGIG (reference sequence). The CDR3 has 13 amino acids. This CDR3 is CAWSVAGQETQYF. CDR3 bases: TGTGCCTGGAGTGTAGCAGGGCAAGAGACCCAGTACTTC.

This sequence joins TRBV29-1 and TRBJ2-1; D is unresolved. The germline V gene has CDR1 SQVTM and CDR2 ANQGSEA. CDR3 length: 11 residues. Trimming took off 4 bases at V and 8 bases at J, with 9 bases between the two ends. CDR3 coding DNA: TGCAGCGTTGTTTGGGTCGATGAGCAGTTCTTC. This translates into CSVVWVDEQFF.

The chain combines TRBV5-1 with TRBJ1-2; D not resolved. The V gene lost 5 bases and the J gene lost 5 bases, with 10 bases spanning the gap. Germline lookup yields CDR1 SGHRS and CDR2 YFSETQ. The CDR3 loop spans 12 amino acids. Here the CDR3 reads CASSEMGYGYTF. Here the CDR3 DNA reads TGCGCCAGCAGTGAAATGGGTTATGGCTACACCTTC.

The gene calls are TRBV5-1 and TRBJ2-3; the D gene is possibly TRBD1 (6 bases). Germline V gene data show CDR1 as SGHRS and CDR2 as YFSETQ. The CDR3 extends over 15 amino acids. The V gene lost 4 bases and the J gene lost 6 bases, with 18 bases spanning the gap. CDR3 sequence: CASSVTGIPQDTQYF. CDR3 DNA sequence: TGCGCCAGCAGCGTGACAGGTATCCCACAGGATACGCAGTATTTT. The whole variable domain, filled in from reference TRBV5-1 and TRBJ2-3, reads KAGVTQTPRYLIKTRGQQVTLSCSPISGHRSVSWYQQTPGQGLQFLFEYFSETQRNKGNFPGRFSGRQFSNSRSEMNVSTLELGDSALYLCASSVTGIPQDTQYFGPGTRLTVL.

J is TRBJ1-5 and V is TRBV7-8; D call uncertain. Germline CDR1 reads SGHVS; CDR2 reads FQNEAQ. This CDR3 has 15 residues. The V end lost 1 base, the J end lost 7 bases, and 14 bases lay between the germline ends. The CDR3 loop is CASSLGLRMEQPQHF. Written as DNA, the CDR3 is TGTGCCAGCAGCTTAGGGCTTCGGATGGAACAGCCCCAGCATTTT.

This sequence joins TRBV29-1 and TRBJ2-3, with D hard to call. The CDR3 runs to 13 residues. V shed 6 bases and J shed 0 bases, with 10 bases lying between them. The V gene's germline CDR1 is SQVTM and CDR2 ANQGSEA. DNA for the CDR3: TGCAGCGTGCGGTGGTCTAGCACAGATACGCAGTATTTT. This sequence encodes CSVRWSSTDTQYF.

This CDR3 is CASRLTGQGGGYTF. CDR3 coding DNA: TGTGCCAGCAGACTTACCGGACAGGGGGGAGGCTACACCTTC. The chain is built from TRBV27 and TRBJ1-2; 10 bases match TRBD1. The germline gives CDR1 MNHEY, CDR2 SMNVEV (reference sequence). After removal of 6 bases from V and 8 bases from J, the junction contained 9 bases not matched to a gene. The CDR3 length is 14 residues.

V gene TRBV29-1 combines with J gene TRBJ2-5, with 7 nucleotides matching TRBD2. The CDR3 contains 12 residues. J was trimmed by 5 bases and V by 4 bases; bases with no gene match: 4. CDR1 SQVTM and CDR2 ANQGSEA come from the germline V gene. The CDR3: CSVAFGGETQYF. The DNA for the CDR3 is TGCAGCGTTGCATTCGGGGGGGAGACCCAGTACTTC.

CDR3 loop: CASREQGARSPLHF. The CDR3 nucleotides are TGTGCCAGCAGAGAACAGGGGGCGCGTTCACCCCTCCACTTT. V is TRBV2 and J is TRBJ1-6; 9 positions match TRBD1. The CDR3 totals 14 residues. CDR1 and CDR2 from the germline V gene are SNHLY and FYNNEI. With V trimmed by 6 bases and J by 9 bases, 6 bases remained unmatched.

This chain joins TRBV5-4 and TRBJ2-3; D gene ambiguous. Germline V gene lookup returns CDR1 SGHNT and CDR2 YYREEE (reference sequence). The CDR3 runs 12 residues. V was clipped by 1 base and J by 2 bases, with 2 bases between them. The CDR3 is CASSLFTDTQYF. The CDR3 DNA reads as TGTGCCAGCAGCTTGTTCACAGATACGCAGTATTTT.

The chain couples TRBV30 to TRBJ1-4; possibly TRBD1 for D (6 bases). Germline loops: CDR1 GTSNPN, CDR2 SVGIG (reference sequence). The CDR3 length is 15 residues. V lost 5 bases, J lost 7 bases, and 20 bases lay in between. For the CDR3, the DNA is TGTGCCTGGCGGTATAAAGGGGGAGCCGGTGAAAAACTGTTTTTT. This codes for CAWRYKGGAGEKLFF. Full variable domain (outside the CDR3, taken from reference TRBV30 and TRBJ1-4): SQTIHQWPATLVQPVGSPLSLECTVEGTSNPNLYWYRQAAGRGLQLLFYSVGIGQISSEVPQNLSASRPQDRQFILSSKKLLLSDSGFYLCAWRYKGGAGEKLFFGSGTQLSVL.

V gene TRBV4-3 combines with J gene TRBJ2-1; TRBD2 matches 9 bases. This CDR3 region has 16 residues. After removal of 0 bases from V and 5 bases from J, the junction contained 5 bases not matched to a gene. CDR1 and CDR2 from the germline V gene are LGHNA and YSLEER. As DNA, the CDR3 is TGCGCCAGCAGCCAAGATCTCGCGGGGGGGAACAATGAGCAGTTCTTC. Its translation: CASSQDLAGGNNEQFF.

The V call is TRBV29-1, the J call TRBJ2-7; tentatively, D is TRBD2 (6 bases). This CDR3 region has 14 residues. Trimming stripped 1 base from V and 7 bases from J, with 17 bases between. Looked up from germline, CDR1 is SQVTM and CDR2 is ANQGSEA. The CDR3 DNA is TGCAGCGTTGAAGCCCCCGGGAGCCCAGGAGAGCAGTACTTC. Translated: CSVEAPGSPGEQYF.

This rearrangement joins TRBV6-5 to TRBJ1-2; D not resolved. Trimming shortened V by 2 bases and J by 11 bases, and 12 bases separated the two germline ends. The CDR3 contains 12 residues. Germline lookup yields CDR1 MNHEY and CDR2 SVGAGI. Here the CDR3 reads CASSYTGRVYTF. In DNA form, the CDR3 reads TGTGCCAGCAGTTACACCGGGAGGGTTTACACCTTC.

The chain couples TRBV19 to TRBJ1-1; D unclear. The ends were cut back, 3 bases at V and 2 bases at J, with 16 bases in the middle. The germline V gene encodes CDR1 LNHDA and CDR2 SQIVND (reference sequence). CDR3 length: 16 residues. The CDR3 here is CASSIPSLGSNTEAFF. CDR3 nucleotide sequence: TGTGCCAGTAGTATCCCCAGTCTGGGAAGTAACACTGAAGCTTTCTTT.

Here the CDR3 reads CASSLEGVGQFF. The CDR3 bases are TGTGCCAGCAGCTTGGAGGGAGTGGGGCAGTTCTTC. V is TRBV5-4 and J is TRBJ2-1, with D perhaps matching TRBD2 (5 bases). Germline V gives CDR1 SGHNT, CDR2 YYREEE (reference sequence). V was cut by 0 bases and J by 12 bases, with 10 bases left in between. The CDR3 consists of 12 residues.

The sample holds a few counts of this clone. Other DNA sequences from this sample encode an identical CDR3 as well. The chain employs TRBV30 and TRBJ1-2; D perhaps matches TRBD1 (6 bases). The length of the CDR3 is 12 residues. V lost 2 bases, J lost 4 bases, and 8 bases lay in between. Germline V gives CDR1 GTSNPN, CDR2 SVGIG (reference sequence). The CDR3: CAWSTGIYGYTF. DNA of the CDR3: TGTGCCTGGAGTACAGGGATCTATGGCTACACCTTC.

This CDR3 is CASSLPSDNEQFF. The DNA for the CDR3 is TGCGCCAGCAGCTTGCCCTCGGACAATGAGCAGTTCTTC. The V call is TRBV5-1, the J call TRBJ2-1; D is ambiguous. This CDR3 has 13 residues. The V and J ends lost 1 base and 5 bases respectively, with 7 bases between them. Germline assignment: CDR1 SGHRS and CDR2 YFSETQ.

The J gene is TRBJ2-1, the V gene TRBV29-1; 12 positions agree with TRBD2. The CDR3 consists of 17 residues. V gave up 6 bases and J gave up 8 bases; unmatched junction bases: 17. CDR1 is SQVTM, CDR2 ANQGSEA, per germline. The CDR3 region is CSVSVHLLAGGVYEQFF. The CDR3 nucleotides read TGCAGCGTCTCCGTACACCTTCTAGCGGGGGGGGTTTATGAGCAGTTCTTC.

The chain uses TRBV9 and TRBJ1-1, with a weak D call TRBD1 (5 bases). The length of the CDR3 is 13 residues. Trimming stripped 3 bases from V and 2 bases from J, with 8 bases between. CDR1 and CDR2 from the germline V gene are SGDLS and YYNGEE. CDR3: CASSGGVNTEAFF. The CDR3, as DNA: TGTGCCAGCAGCGGAGGGGTCAACACTGAAGCTTTCTTT.

The J gene is TRBJ2-1, the V gene TRBV4-3, with D uncertain. This CDR3 has 13 amino acids. Germline V lookup: CDR1 LGHNA, CDR2 YSLEER. With 3 bases removed from V and 4 bases from J, the gap between germline ends came to 7 bases. CDR3 nucleotide sequence: TGCGCCAGCAGCCAGATCCTATACAATGAGCAGTTCTTC. Its translation is CASSQILYNEQFF.